This T cell receptor (beta chain) derives from a study of OX40 agonist ivuxolimab in advanced cancers. In the study overall: With ivuxolimab, an agonistic anti-OX40 (CD134) antibody, patients were treated.

Generated by immunoSEQ multiplex PCR, the TCRdb table keeps only in-frame clones and is missing some. The sample holds some 95,000 clones; roughly nine tenths are singletons and the top ten take about 0.51%. It was autoimmune disease history or systemic immunosuppression that excluded patients. Of note for this clone: Its target is unknown.

The V gene's germline CDR1 is MNHNS and CDR2 SASEGT. CDR3 size: 15 residues. Trimming left V 7 bases short and J 0 bases short, with 16 bases between. Findings and caveats of the study: CD4+ T cells averaged fewer expanded clones than CD8+ T cells.

The rearrangement joins TRBV6-1 to TRBJ2-7; D tentatively reads TRBD1 or TRBD2 (6 bases each). The receptor was derived from an adult with an advanced solid tumor such as melanoma, head and neck, liver or kidney cancer. The sequencing here drew on CD4+ or CD8+ T cells sorted from blood, taken in a trial of the OX40 agonist ivuxolimab. The CDR3: CASTEGDWSSYEQYF. CDR3 DNA sequence: TGTGCCAGCACCGAGGGGGACTGGAGCTCCTACGAGCAGTACTTC.